Each of the 27 T cell receptor beta chains below was sequenced from the same sample in a study of Ad26.COV2.S vaccination and SARS-CoV-2 variants. TCRdb's copy holds only in-frame clones and misses some; the assay was immunoSEQ multiplex PCR. The sample lists 400,000 or so clones; approximately 86% were seen once. Noted treatment: around 19 received Ad26.COV2.S at low or high dose, single or two shots; 5 received placebo; per-sample allocation not given. The investigators took samples on day 63 after the first vaccine or placebo injection. Sample: peripheral blood, taken in a trial of Ad26.COV2.S vaccine versus placebo. The origin of the receptors is a person aged 18-60 years who received the Ad26.COV2.S COVID-19 vaccine or a placebo.

The genes are TRBV5-8 and TRBJ2-3, with D perhaps TRBD1 or TRBD2 (5 bases each). The germline CDR1 and CDR2 sequences are SGHTS and YDEGEE. This CDR3 comprises 16 residues. V lost 0 bases and J 7 bases, leaving 18 bases between the germline ends. Written as DNA, the CDR3 is TGTGCCAGCAGCTTGGTGGGGGACGTGAAGGAACATACGCAGTATTTT. Amino acids: CASSLVGDVKEHTQYF.

The chain couples TRBV13 to TRBJ1-2, with D maybe TRBD1 (6 bases). The CDR3 loop spans 16 amino acids. Trimming stripped 2 bases from V and 4 bases from J, with 17 bases between. Germline CDR1 and CDR2: PRHDT and FYEKMQ (reference sequence). CDR3 in DNA: TGTGCCAGCAGCTTATCTCAGGTTAGGGACACCTATGGCTACACCTTC. This gives the protein CASSLSQVRDTYGYTF.

This sequence joins TRBV7-2 and TRBJ2-1; 10 nucleotides agree with TRBD2. Germline V gene sequence: CDR1 SGHTA, CDR2 FQGNSA. The V gene end was trimmed by 0 bases and the J gene end by 9 bases; junction bases not matched to a gene: 14. The CDR3 consists of 18 residues. The CDR3 spells CASSLAETSGGAGFEQFF. In DNA form, the CDR3 reads TGTGCCAGCAGCTTAGCGGAGACGAGCGGGGGGGCCGGGTTTGAGCAGTTCTTC.

The rearrangement links TRBV4-3 to TRBJ1-1; the D gene is possibly TRBD1 (6 bases). Germline CDR1 LGHNA, CDR2 YSLEER. The CDR3 spans 14 residues. Trimming shortened V by 0 bases and J by 5 bases, and 10 bases separated the two germline ends. The CDR3 here is CASSQDRGRTEAFF. DNA for the CDR3: TGCGCCAGCAGCCAAGATAGGGGGAGGACTGAAGCTTTCTTT.

This clone was recorded a few times. The chain's CDR3 is CASSPKGGRGLDQPQHF. CDR3 nucleotides: TGTGCCAGCAGCCCCAAGGGGGGGCGGGGATTGGATCAGCCCCAGCATTTT. This sequence joins TRBV3-1 (or the pseudogene TRBV3-2) and TRBJ1-5, with a weak D call TRBD1 (6 bases). Trimming shortened V by 4 bases and J by 5 bases, and 21 bases separated the two germline ends. The CDR3 length is 17 residues. Per the germline V gene, CDR1 is LGHDT and CDR2 is YNNKEL (reference sequence).

V is TRBV5-1 and J is TRBJ2-2, with D perhaps TRBD1 or TRBD2 (5 bases each). The CDR3 spans 15 residues. Germline V lookup: CDR1 SGHRS, CDR2 YFSETQ. With 2 bases removed from V and 2 bases from J, the gap between germline ends came to 10 bases. The CDR3 is CASSFRDPNTGELFF. The CDR3, as DNA: TGCGCCAGCAGCTTCCGGGACCCTAACACCGGGGAGCTGTTTTTT. The whole variable domain, remainder taken from reference TRBV5-1 and TRBJ2-2, is KAGVTQTPRYLIKTRGQQVTLSCSPISGHRSVSWYQQTPGQGLQFLFEYFSETQRNKGNFPGRFSGRQFSNSRSEMNVSTLELGDSALYLCASSFRDPNTGELFFGEGSRLTVL.

The chain uses TRBV4-1 and TRBJ2-4; D gene uncertain. The CDR3 runs to 12 residues. Germline lookup yields CDR1 MGHRA and CDR2 YSYEKL. Trimming cost V 3 bases and J 9 bases, with 9 bases left between them. Here the CDR3 reads CASSQMYGIQYF. CDR3 in DNA: TGCGCCAGCAGCCAGATGTATGGCATTCAGTACTTC.

The CDR3 DNA reads TGTGCCAGCAGTGAAATAGAACAGGGTCAGCCCCAGCATTTT. It translates to CASSEIEQGQPQHF. The chain carries TRBV6-1 and TRBJ1-5; a possible D gene is TRBD1 (6 bases). The CDR3 spans 14 residues. Germline V lookup: CDR1 MNHNS, CDR2 SASEGT. Trimming cost V 2 bases and J 6 bases, with 11 bases left between them.

The chain uses TRBV18 and TRBJ2-7, with a possible D match to TRBD2 (6 bases). Germline CDR1 and CDR2: KGHSH and LQKENI. Trimming left V 2 bases short and J 3 bases short, with 11 bases between. The CDR3 covers 14 residues. CDR3 sequence reads: CASSPTSLLYEQYF. The CDR3 region has the DNA TGTGCCAGCTCACCAACTAGCCTCCTCTACGAGCAGTACTTC. Full variable domain (outside the CDR3, taken from reference TRBV18 and TRBJ2-7): NAGVMQNPRHLVRRRGQEARLRCSPMKGHSHVYWYRQLPEEGLKFMVYLQKENIIDESGMPKERFSAEFPKEGPSILRIQQVVRGDSAAYFCASSPTSLLYEQYFGPGTRLTVT.

The chain uses TRBV7-6 and TRBJ1-2; 7 bases line up with TRBD1. After removal of 4 bases from V and 7 bases from J, the junction contained 12 bases not matched to a gene. CDR3 length: 15 amino acids. Germline CDR1 reads SGHVS; CDR2 reads FNYEAQ. The CDR3 DNA follows: TGTGCCAGCAGCTCCGTTCAGGGGGGGAACGGTGGCTACACCTTC. It encodes CASSSVQGGNGGYTF.

This chain joins TRBV4-1 and TRBJ2-1; D uncertain. CDR1 and CDR2 (germline): MGHRA, YSYEKL. Trimming took off 0 bases at V and 4 bases at J, with 13 bases between the two ends. The CDR3 covers 16 residues. DNA of the CDR3: TGCGCCAGCAGCCAAGATCCAGCCACTACTTACAATGAGCAGTTCTTC. It translates to CASSQDPATTYNEQFF.

This chain uses TRBV5-3 with TRBJ1-2; D might be TRBD1 (6 bases). TRBV5-3 is marked as an open reading frame, function uncertain. The CDR3 is made up of 13 amino acids. Between the trimmed V and J ends, which lost 4 bases and 1 base, there was a span of 8 bases. CDR3 amino acids: CARSRDNNYGYTF. The CDR3 DNA reads as TGTGCCAGAAGCCGGGACAATAACTATGGCTACACCTTC.

V gene TRBV4-1 combines with J gene TRBJ1-1, with 10 bases lining up with TRBD1. Germline values: CDR1 MGHRA, CDR2 YSYEKL. The CDR3 loop spans 17 amino acids. The V segment lost 1 base and the J segment 4 bases; nucleotides outside the gene matches: 9. In DNA form, the CDR3 reads TGCGCCAGCAGCCAAGGGCTGGGTTGGACAGGGGGCACTGAAGCTTTCTTT. Translating it yields CASSQGLGWTGGTEAFF.

The chain uses TRBV10-3 and TRBJ1-1, with a tentative D call TRBD1 (6 bases). Germline-derived CDR1 and CDR2 are ENHRY and SYGVKD. The V gene lost 4 bases and the J gene lost 4 bases, with 10 bases spanning the gap. The CDR3 extends over 13 amino acids. CDR3 in amino acids: CAISGTGPTEAFF. DNA of the CDR3: TGTGCCATCAGTGGTACAGGGCCCACTGAAGCTTTCTTT.

V and J are TRBV29-1 and TRBJ1-1; D is perhaps TRBD1 (6 bases). The germline V gene encodes CDR1 SQVTM and CDR2 ANQGSEA. The CDR3 is 13 residues long. The V and J ends lost 3 bases and 2 bases respectively, with 10 bases between them. The DNA of the CDR3 is TGCAGCGTTGAGACAGGTTTCAACACTGAAGCTTTCTTT. Translating it yields CSVETGFNTEAFF.

The chain employs TRBV12-3 or TRBV12-4 and TRBJ2-2; D unresolved. The germline V and J ends were trimmed by 5 bases and 7 bases, with 11 bases remaining between them. CDR3 length: 13 amino acids. The chain's CDR3 is CASSTHQHGELFF. CDR3 bases: TGTGCCAGCAGTACACACCAGCACGGGGAGCTGTTTTTT.

This chain links TRBV11-2 with TRBJ1-4, with D perhaps TRBD1 (6 bases). CDR3 size: 14 residues. The V gene's germline CDR1 is SGHAT and CDR2 FQNNGV. The V end lost 5 bases, the J end lost 5 bases, and 12 bases lay between the germline ends. CDR3: CASSIGGGNEKLFF. The CDR3 nucleotides read TGTGCCAGCAGCATCGGGGGCGGGAATGAAAAACTGTTTTTT.

J is TRBJ1-2 and V is TRBV3-1 (or the pseudogene TRBV3-2); D is undetermined. Trimming stripped 2 bases from V and 2 bases from J, with 18 bases between. CDR1 LGHDT and CDR2 YNNKEL come from the germline V gene (reference sequence). The CDR3 consists of 17 residues. Written as DNA, the CDR3 is TGTGCCAGCAGCCAATCGGGGAACGAAATAGGAAACTATGGCTACACCTTC. Translation: CASSQSGNEIGNYGYTF.

This rearrangement joins TRBV11-3 to TRBJ1-1; the D is unclear. Germline V CDR1 and CDR2: SGHNT, YENEEA. The germline V and J ends were trimmed by 5 bases and 7 bases, with 20 bases remaining between them. The CDR3 runs 15 residues. CDR3 amino acids: CASSPGGQKTYEAFF. CDR3 in DNA: TGTGCCAGCAGCCCCGGCGGTCAGAAAACGTATGAAGCTTTCTTT.

V and J are TRBV9 and TRBJ2-6, with D possibly being TRBD1 (6 bases). The V gene's germline CDR1 is SGDLS and CDR2 YYNGEE. V lost 0 bases and J 10 bases, leaving 14 bases between the germline ends. There are 15 residues in the CDR3. CDR3 region: CASSVGPRGGNVLTF. DNA for the CDR3: TGTGCCAGCAGCGTAGGGCCCCGAGGGGGAAACGTCCTGACTTTC.

V is TRBV27 and J is TRBJ1-1; TRBD1 might be the D (6 bases). CDR3 length: 15 residues. Germline V gene lookup returns CDR1 MNHEY and CDR2 SMNVEV (reference sequence). V gave up 0 bases and J gave up 3 bases, with 11 bases separating them. CDR3 sequence: CASSLSRGAYTEAFF. Here the CDR3 DNA reads TGTGCCAGCAGTTTATCTCGGGGGGCTTACACTGAAGCTTTCTTT.

This chain connects TRBV7-6 to TRBJ2-2; TRBD1 matches 10 bases. The CDR3 covers 16 residues. J gave up 3 bases and V 3 bases, and 4 bases lay outside the gene matches. Germline CDR1 reads SGHVS; CDR2 reads FNYEAQ. CDR3 sequence (DNA): TGTGCCAGCAGCTTGGGAGGGACAGGGGACACCGGGGAGCTGTTTTTT. It codes for CASSLGGTGDTGELFF.

The rearrangement links TRBV3-1 (or the pseudogene TRBV3-2) to TRBJ2-3, with 8 bases fitting TRBD2. CDR1 and CDR2 from the germline V gene are LGHDT and YNNKEL (reference sequence). The CDR3 is 15 residues long. V lost 5 bases to trimming and J lost 5 bases; unmatched junction nucleotides: 9. CDR3 bases: TGTGCCAGCAGCGCTCTCCGGGGGGGCGTAGATACGCAGTATTTT. Amino acids: CASSALRGGVDTQYF.

DNA of the CDR3: TGTGCCAGCAGCCATATTACAGGGAACACCGGGGAGCTGTTTTTT. It yields the protein CASSHITGNTGELFF. This sequence joins TRBV14 and TRBJ2-2, with D possibly matching TRBD1 (5 bases). V lost 3 bases and J 1 base, leaving 9 bases between the germline ends. The CDR3 sequence is 15 residues long. The germline gives CDR1 SGHDN, CDR2 FVKESK.

The rearrangement uses TRBV25-1 and TRBJ2-1; 8 nucleotides agree with TRBD2. The CDR3 runs to 15 residues. CDR1 and CDR2 (germline): MGHDK, SYGVNS. V was clipped by 6 bases and J by 3 bases; unmatched bases: 7. CDR3 protein: CASRDGGGNYNEQFF. The CDR3 DNA sequence: TGTGCCAGCAGGGATGGCGGGGGGAACTACAATGAGCAGTTCTTC.

The genes are TRBV7-9 and TRBJ2-1, with unresolved D. The CDR3 is 13 amino acids. The germline V gene has CDR1 SEHNR and CDR2 FQNEAQ (reference sequence). V was pared by 1 base and J by 4 bases, with 5 bases between. The CDR3 is CASSLGIYNEQFF. In DNA form, the CDR3 reads TGTGCCAGCAGCTTAGGGATATACAATGAGCAGTTCTTC.

The chain carries TRBV25-1 and TRBJ2-6; D is undetermined. V shed 3 bases and J shed 3 bases, with 9 bases lying between them. Germline CDR1 MGHDK, CDR2 SYGVNS. The CDR3 covers 15 residues. CDR3 sequence (DNA): TGTGCCAGCAGTGATGGAAGCCTTGGGGCCAACGTCCTGACTTTC. Translating gives CASSDGSLGANVLTF.